A single sample is the source of the 11 T cell receptor beta chains below, sequenced in a study of OX40 agonist ivuxolimab in advanced cancers. Repertoires were generated with immunoSEQ multiplex PCR, while TCRdb's copy carries only in-frame clones and drops some. The repertoire holds about 15,000 clones, with around 76% as singletons. Here the sequenced sample was CD4+ or CD8+ T cells sorted from blood, taken in a trial of the OX40 agonist ivuxolimab. These receptors all stem from an adult with an advanced solid tumor such as melanoma, head and neck, liver or kidney cancer.

In its sample, this clone ranks as medium-sized. The chain combines TRBV30 with TRBJ2-7; 8 bases are shared with TRBD1. V lost 4 bases, J lost 5 bases, and 4 bases stayed unmatched. Germline CDR1 is GTSNPN and CDR2 is SVGIG (reference sequence). This CDR3 is 12 amino acids long. CDR3 DNA: TGTGCCTGGAACAGGGGGAACAACGAGCAGTACTTC. Its protein is CAWNRGNNEQYF.

In regard to this clone: The sample holds other DNA sequences that translate to the same CDR3. The J gene is TRBJ2-1, the V gene TRBV7-2; weak D call: TRBD1 (5 bases). The CDR3 runs 15 residues. Germline V CDR1 and CDR2: SGHTA, FQGNSA. Between the trimmed V and J ends, which lost 5 bases and 0 bases, there was a span of 11 bases. As DNA, the CDR3 is TGTGCCAGCAGCCTGACAGAGAGCTCCTACAATGAGCAGTTCTTC. Its protein product is CASSLTESSYNEQFF.

The rearrangement uses TRBV5-1 and TRBJ2-1; tentatively, D is TRBD1 (6 bases). In germline, CDR1 is SGHRS, CDR2 YFSETQ. Trimming removed 4 bases from V and 3 bases from J, with 8 bases in between. The CDR3 is 13 amino acids. The CDR3 spells CASSQDSYNEQFF. The CDR3 DNA reads TGCGCCAGCAGCCAGGACAGCTACAATGAGCAGTTCTTC.

The genes are TRBV7-9 and TRBJ2-7; no clear D gene. Trimming removed 5 bases at V and 3 bases at J, with 8 bases between. CDR1 is SEHNR, CDR2 FQNEAQ, per germline (reference sequence). This CDR3 is 12 amino acids long. In nucleotides, the CDR3 is TGTGCCAGCAGCACAACCGGCTACGAGCAGTACTTC. This encodes CASSTTGYEQYF.

This clone was observed a few times. The genes are TRBV7-9 and TRBJ2-5; unclear D gene. CDR3 length: 12 residues. V was pared by 1 base and J by 5 bases, with 5 bases between. Germline V gives CDR1 SEHNR, CDR2 FQNEAQ (reference sequence). The CDR3 coding sequence is TGTGCCAGCAGCTTAGAAACTGAGACCCAGTACTTC. It codes for CASSLETETQYF.

This chain joins TRBV20-1 and TRBJ2-7, with no clear D. Germline loops: CDR1 DFQATT, CDR2 SNEGSKA (reference sequence). Trimming stripped 5 bases from V and 4 bases from J, with 9 bases between. This CDR3 is 11 amino acids long. The CDR3 sequence is CSASTEYEQYF. The DNA for the CDR3 is TGCAGTGCTTCGACGGAGTACGAGCAGTACTTC.

This chain uses TRBV4-3 with TRBJ1-2; no clear D. The ends were cut back, 0 bases at V and 5 bases at J, with 7 bases in the middle. The germline gives CDR1 LGHNA, CDR2 YSLEER. The CDR3 spans 13 residues. The CDR3 nucleotides are TGCGCCAGCAGCCAAGAAACGGGGTATGGCTACACCTTC. Translating it yields CASSQETGYGYTF.

The chain employs TRBV28 and TRBJ2-7, with a possible D match to TRBD1 (6 bases). The CDR3 covers 13 residues. The germline gives CDR1 MDHEN, CDR2 SYDVKM. V lost 6 bases to trimming and J lost 6 bases, with 15 bases between them. The CDR3 sequence is CASRTTGIGEQYF. The CDR3 DNA reads TGTGCCAGCAGAACCACAGGGATCGGCGAGCAGTACTTC.

The J gene is TRBJ1-2, the V gene TRBV6-1, with D tentatively TRBD1 (5 bases). This CDR3 comprises 13 residues. Trimming removed 7 bases at V and 8 bases at J, with 17 bases between. Looked up from germline, CDR1 is MNHNS and CDR2 is SASEGT. CDR3 in amino acids: CASILGEADGYTF. CDR3 in DNA: TGTGCCAGCATCCTGGGGGAGGCGGACGGCTACACCTTC.

The chain combines TRBV5-1 with TRBJ2-7; the match to TRBD1 covers 8 bases. V shed 3 bases, J shed 2 bases, and the junction held 4 bases outside the gene matches. Germline V gives CDR1 SGHRS, CDR2 YFSETQ. This CDR3 has 14 amino acids. CDR3 protein: CASSWTQGAYEQYF. CDR3 nucleotides: TGCGCCAGCAGCTGGACACAGGGGGCCTACGAGCAGTACTTC.

J is TRBJ2-7 and V is TRBV30; 7 nucleotides match TRBD1. This CDR3 has 14 residues. The germline V gene encodes CDR1 GTSNPN and CDR2 SVGIG (reference sequence). Unmatched junction bases numbered 5, after V lost 3 bases and J lost 0 bases. The CDR3: CAWRVTGSSYEQYF. CDR3 sequence (DNA): TGTGCCTGGAGGGTGACAGGGAGCTCCTACGAGCAGTACTTC.